These 23 T cell receptor beta chains were all obtained from the same sample, sequenced in a study of shared clonotypes between healthy human individuals. The assay was immunoSEQ multiplex PCR, and TCRdb's table has in-frame clones only and misses some. Here the sample spans roughly 1,000,000 clones, around three quarters being singletons. The sequenced sample was memory CD4+ T cells from PBMCs. Documented subset: CD45RA-negative fraction. These receptors were collected from a man aged 18 to 30 in good health. Some clones in this sample may be carry-over from other donors' samples.

The rearrangement uses TRBV6-5 and TRBJ2-2; TRBD2 matches at 11 bases. The CDR3 runs 16 residues. J lost 6 bases, V lost 2 bases, and 5 bases had no gene match. Germline loops: CDR1 MNHEY, CDR2 SVGAGI. As DNA, the CDR3 is TGTGCCAGCAGTTACCGGGTAGCGGGAGGGCCCGGGGAGCTGTTTTTT. Translating gives CASSYRVAGGPGELFF.

This clone came up once. The genes are TRBV6-8 and TRBJ2-1; D call uncertain. CDR3 length: 10 residues. CDR1 and CDR2 from the germline V gene are MNHGY and SAAAGT. The V and J ends lost 6 bases and 7 bases respectively, with 4 bases between them. The CDR3 DNA reads TGTGCCAGCAGACGGAATGAGCAGTTCTTC. Amino acid sequence: CASRRNEQFF.

The V gene is TRBV7-2, the J gene TRBJ1-2; no definite D call. The CDR3 is made up of 13 amino acids. V shed 5 bases and J shed 5 bases, with 12 bases lying between them. Germline V CDR1 and CDR2: SGHTA, FQGNSA. CDR3 residues: CASSPARQYGYTF. CDR3 DNA: TGTGCCAGCAGCCCGGCACGACAATATGGCTACACCTTC. Complete variable domain (other parts from reference TRBV7-2 and TRBJ1-2): GAGVSQSPSNKVTEKGKDVELRCDPISGHTALYWYRQSLGQGLEFLIYFQGNSAPDKSGLPSDRFSAERTGGSVSTLTIQRTQQEDSAVYLCASSPARQYGYTFGSGTRLTVV.

The rearrangement uses TRBV18 and TRBJ2-1; TRBD2 aligns across 14 bases. Losses at the gene ends were 4 bases for V and 6 bases for J; bases not matched to a gene: 2. This CDR3 has 15 amino acids. Germline V gene sequence: CDR1 KGHSH, CDR2 LQKENI. CDR3 nucleotide sequence: TGTGCCAGCTCACGCGGACTAGCGGGGGGCAATGAGCAGTTCTTC. The encoded protein is CASSRGLAGGNEQFF.

The rearrangement links TRBV6-1 to TRBJ1-1; D may be TRBD1 (6 bases). V was cut by 4 bases and J by 3 bases, with 18 bases left in between. The CDR3 loop spans 16 amino acids. Germline V gene lookup returns CDR1 MNHNS and CDR2 SASEGT. The DNA for the CDR3 is TGTGCCAGCAGTGGATCAGGGGCTGGGGGGCACACTGAAGCTTTCTTT. Residues: CASSGSGAGGHTEAFF.

The chain is built from TRBV9 and TRBJ2-5; TRBD1 matches at 9 bases. This CDR3 has 16 amino acids. With 3 bases clipped from V and 2 bases from J, the junction kept 8 bases outside the gene matches. The germline CDR1 and CDR2 sequences are SGDLS and YYNGEE. The CDR3 sequence is CASSAGIGQGQETQYF. The CDR3 DNA sequence: TGTGCCAGCAGCGCAGGGATTGGACAGGGGCAAGAGACCCAGTACTTC. The whole variable domain, remainder taken from reference TRBV9 and TRBJ2-5, is DSGVTQTPKHLITATGQRVTLRCSPRSGDLSVYWYQQSLDQGLQFLIQYYNGEERAKGNILERFSAQQFPDLHSELNLSSLELGDSALYFCASSAGIGQGQETQYFGPGTRLLVL.

This clone was detected only a few times. This chain joins TRBV2 and TRBJ1-1; TRBD1 is a possible D gene (5 bases). Germline lookup yields CDR1 SNHLY and CDR2 FYNNEI. V was trimmed by 4 bases and J by 6 bases, leaving 12 bases between them. This CDR3 is built from 13 residues. CDR3 sequence: CASSVEGLAEAFF. The CDR3 DNA follows: TGTGCCAGCAGTGTTGAGGGGTTGGCTGAAGCTTTCTTT.

This clone was seen a handful of times. V and J are TRBV7-9 and TRBJ2-7, with D unclear. The V and J ends lost 1 base and 8 bases respectively, with 12 bases between them. The CDR3 is made up of 13 amino acids. The germline gives CDR1 SEHNR, CDR2 FQNEAQ (reference sequence). CDR3 in amino acids: CASSLDTLQKQYF. CDR3 coding DNA: TGTGCCAGCAGCTTAGATACACTTCAGAAGCAGTACTTC.

The chain carries TRBV25-1 and TRBJ2-5, with TRBD2 identical over 7 bases. The junction had 0 bases not matched to a gene; V was cut back by 4 bases and J by 1 base. CDR1 and CDR2 (germline): MGHDK, SYGVNS. The CDR3 consists of 13 residues. CDR3 in amino acids: CASSGGGQETQYF. The CDR3 DNA reads as TGTGCCAGCAGTGGGGGGGGCCAAGAGACCCAGTACTTC.

J is TRBJ1-2 and V is TRBV11-2; D gene unclear. The germline V gene has CDR1 SGHAT and CDR2 FQNNGV. The V end was cut by 1 base, the J end by 8 bases, with 11 bases between. The CDR3 length is 13 residues. The CDR3 bases are TGTGCCAGCAGCTTAGTTATTCCGGAGGGCTACACCTTC. Translating gives CASSLVIPEGYTF.

The chain couples TRBV7-8 to TRBJ2-7, with D perhaps TRBD2 (5 bases). Looked up from germline, CDR1 is SGHVS and CDR2 is FQNEAQ. V was cut by 1 base and J by 5 bases, with 15 bases left in between. The CDR3 spans 15 residues. The CDR3 DNA follows: TGTGCCAGCAGCTTAGTCACAGAGGGAGTGCACGAGCAGTACTTC. Encoded protein: CASSLVTEGVHEQYF.

J is TRBJ2-3 and V is TRBV5-4; 9 nucleotides agree with TRBD1. CDR1 SGHNT and CDR2 YYREEE come from the germline V gene (reference sequence). The CDR3 contains 16 residues. The trim removed 5 bases at V and 4 bases at J, leaving 11 bases unmatched. The CDR3 nucleotides are TGTGCCAGCAGTAACCCGGGACAGGGATCATCAGATACGCAGTATTTT. This encodes CASSNPGQGSSDTQYF. The complete variable domain, with remaining parts taken from reference TRBV5-4 and TRBJ2-3, reads ETGVTQSPTHLIKTRGQQVTLRCSSQSGHNTVSWYQQALGQGPQFIFQYYREEENGRGNFPPRFSGLQFPNYSSELNVNALELDDSALYLCASSNPGQGSSDTQYFGPGTRLTVL.

This chain links TRBV21-1 with TRBJ2-3; the table assigns TRBD2, which was not confirmed against the DNA. TRBV21-1 is described as a pseudogene. The CDR3 is 13 residues long. The CDR3 protein is CASSKSKTDTQYF. The DNA of the CDR3 is TGTGCCAGCAGCAAGTCTAAGACAGATACGCAGTATTTT.

The CDR3 reads CASSLVGVSGNTIYF. The CDR3 DNA reads TGTGCCAGCAGTTTGGTAGGGGTCTCTGGAAACACCATATATTTT. The V and J genes are TRBV28 and TRBJ1-3, with D perhaps TRBD1 (5 bases). V lost 3 bases and J 0 bases, leaving 9 bases between the germline ends. The CDR3 sequence is 15 residues long. The germline gives CDR1 MDHEN, CDR2 SYDVKM.

This clone was seen many times. The chain recombines TRBV2 with TRBJ1-5; possible D gene TRBD1, 6 bases. Germline lookup yields CDR1 SNHLY and CDR2 FYNNEI. Between the trimmed V and J ends, which lost 5 bases and 3 bases, there was a span of 11 bases. The CDR3 spans 14 residues. The CDR3 here is CASSKTGYNQPQHF. In nucleotides, the CDR3 is TGTGCCAGCAGTAAGACAGGTTACAATCAGCCCCAGCATTTT. The full variable domain, completed using reference TRBV2 and TRBJ1-5, is EPEVTQTPSHQVTQMGQEVILRCVPISNHLYFYWYRQILGQKVEFLVSFYNNEISEKSEIFDDQFSVERPDGSNFTLKIRSTKLEDSAMYFCASSKTGYNQPQHFGDGTRLSIL.

This clone has at least ten counts. V and J are TRBV7-2 and TRBJ2-3, with TRBD2 matching over 13 bases. This CDR3 has 15 amino acids. The trim removed 1 base at V and 9 bases at J, leaving 4 bases unmatched. Germline V gene sequence: CDR1 SGHTA, CDR2 FQGNSA. CDR3 nucleotides: TGTGCCAGCAGCTTAGAACTAGCGGGAGGGCCAACGCAGTATTTT. Amino acid sequence: CASSLELAGGPTQYF.

The chain couples TRBV19 to TRBJ1-1; 9 bases map to TRBD1. With 9 bases clipped from V and 3 bases from J, the junction kept 5 bases outside the gene matches. The CDR3 has 13 amino acids. Germline V lookup: CDR1 LNHDA, CDR2 SQIVND (reference sequence). The CDR3 loop is CASYRGRDTEAFF. CDR3 DNA sequence: TGTGCCAGCTACAGGGGGCGGGACACTGAAGCTTTCTTT.

Concerning this clone itself: Other nucleotide sequences in the sample specify the same CDR3. In DNA form, the CDR3 reads TGTGCCAGCAGCCTTGGACTAGCGGGAGGCGATGAGCAGTTCTTC. It specifies CASSLGLAGGDEQFF. This chain links TRBV7-3 with TRBJ2-1; 14 nucleotides align to TRBD2. V lost 5 bases to trimming and J lost 8 bases; unmatched junction nucleotides: 5. Germline CDR1 SGHTA, CDR2 FQGTGA. CDR3 size: 15 residues.

This clone turned up a few times. The chain recombines TRBV18 with TRBJ1-1, with D tentatively TRBD1 (6 bases). Germline values: CDR1 KGHSH, CDR2 LQKENI. This CDR3 has 14 residues. Deletions cut 6 bases from V and 1 base from J, with 12 bases between. The CDR3, as DNA: TGTGCCAGCTCGGAGGACAGAACGAACACTGAAGCTTTCTTT. Its translation: CASSEDRTNTEAFF.

The rearrangement uses TRBV27 and TRBJ1-1; D is perhaps TRBD1 (6 bases). V was clipped by 4 bases and J by 6 bases, with 15 bases between them. CDR1 is MNHEY, CDR2 SMNVEV, per germline (reference sequence). The CDR3 has 14 residues. CDR3 in amino acids: CASSSGGRRAEAFF. The CDR3 DNA reads TGTGCCAGCAGTTCGGGGGGGCGTAGGGCTGAAGCTTTCTTT.

This clone was observed a single time. The chain has TRBV5-1 and TRBJ1-4; 10 positions match TRBD1. The germline gives CDR1 SGHRS, CDR2 YFSETQ. V dropped 3 bases and J dropped 6; count of bases not matched to a gene: 8. The CDR3 contains 16 residues. The CDR3 loop reads CASSSKDGTGDEKLFF. The CDR3 DNA sequence: TGCGCCAGCAGCTCTAAAGACGGGACAGGGGATGAAAAACTGTTTTTT.

This clone was recorded a few times. CDR3 sequence (DNA): TGTGCCAGCAGCTTAGCTAGCGGGACAGATACGCAGTATTTT. Protein product: CASSLASGTDTQYF. The chain couples TRBV7-8 to TRBJ2-3; 7 positions match TRBD2. The V gene's germline CDR1 is SGHVS and CDR2 FQNEAQ. CDR3 length: 14 residues. J gave up 3 bases and V 0 bases, and 0 bases lay outside the gene matches.

In its sample, this clone was seen once. This chain links TRBV11-1 with TRBJ2-7, with 11 bases identical to TRBD1. J lost 3 bases, V lost 5 bases, and 9 bases had no gene match. This CDR3 is 16 amino acids long. Germline CDR1 reads SGHAT; CDR2 reads FQDESV (reference sequence). CDR3 DNA sequence: TGTGCCAGCAGCCCTTTCGGGACAGGGGGGGACTACGAGCAGTACTTC. Its protein product is CASSPFGTGGDYEQYF. The full variable domain, with the rest looked up from reference TRBV11-1 and TRBJ2-7, is EAEVAQSPRYKITEKSQAVAFWCDPISGHATLYWYRQILGQGPELLVQFQDESVVDDSQLPKDRFSAERLKGVDSTLKIQPAELGDSAMYLCASSPFGTGGDYEQYFGPGTRLTVT.